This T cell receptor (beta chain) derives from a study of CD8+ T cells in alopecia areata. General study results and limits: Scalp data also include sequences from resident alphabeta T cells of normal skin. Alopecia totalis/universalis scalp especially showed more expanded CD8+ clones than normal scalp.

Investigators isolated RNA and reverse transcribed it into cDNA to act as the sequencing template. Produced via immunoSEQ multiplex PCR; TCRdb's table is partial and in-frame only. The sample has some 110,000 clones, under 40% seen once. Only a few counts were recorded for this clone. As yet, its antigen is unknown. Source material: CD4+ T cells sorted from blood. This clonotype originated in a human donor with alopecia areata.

The CDR3 nucleotides are TGTGCCAGCAGCTTAGCGGGGAGCCGCACAGATACGCAGTATTTT. Translated, it gives CASSLAGSRTDTQYF. The J gene is TRBJ2-3, the V gene TRBV7-9, with D perhaps matching TRBD2 (5 bases). This CDR3 spans 15 amino acids. V gave up 0 bases and J gave up 1 base, with 8 bases separating them. CDR1 and CDR2 (germline): SEHNR, FQNEAQ (reference sequence).